This T cell receptor (beta chain) stems from a study of blood T cell repertoires in COVID-19. Study-level background: Specimens from acute and convalescent COVID-19 originated in the United States, Italy and Spain. PBMCs, B-cell-depleted T cells, or T cells were the source of the cDNA or gDNA that made up the material.

With 2 bases clipped from V and 5 bases from J, the junction kept 6 bases outside the gene matches. Germline V gene data show CDR1 as SGHTA and CDR2 as FQGNSA. This CDR3 is built from 15 residues. As handled by the study authors: From reference gene primer amplification, estimates of nucleated cell counts were derived. Assay used: immunoSEQ multiplex PCR; TCRdb lists only in-frame clones, some missing. V, J and clone size were drawn from that table, and D and trimming were deduced from the DNA. Among 150,000 or so clones listed, around 85% were seen once. Sequencing input: peripheral blood. The J gene is TRBJ2-1, the V gene TRBV7-2; 7 bases line up with TRBD1. This clonotype was sampled from a woman in her 70s with acute or convalescent COVID-19. CDR3 bases: TGTGCCAGCAGCTTAACGAGGGGGCAGAACAATGAGCAGTTCTTC. As protein: CASSLTRGQNNEQFF.